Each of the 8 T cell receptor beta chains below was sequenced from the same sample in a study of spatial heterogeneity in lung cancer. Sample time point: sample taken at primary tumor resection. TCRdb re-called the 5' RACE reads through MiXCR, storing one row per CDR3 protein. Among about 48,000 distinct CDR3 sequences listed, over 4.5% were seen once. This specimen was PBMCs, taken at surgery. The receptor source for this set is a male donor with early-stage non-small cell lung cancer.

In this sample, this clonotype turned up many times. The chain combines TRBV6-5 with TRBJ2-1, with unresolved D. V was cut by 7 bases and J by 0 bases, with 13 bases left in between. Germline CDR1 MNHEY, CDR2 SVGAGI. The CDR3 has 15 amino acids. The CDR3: CASKPSESSYNEQFF. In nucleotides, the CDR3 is TGTGCCAGCAAGCCCAGCGAAAGCTCCTACAATGAGCAGTTCTTC.

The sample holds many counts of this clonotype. The CDR3 DNA sequence: TGTGCCAGCAGCTCGCTAGCGGATCCCTACAATGAGCAGTTCTTC. It is translated as CASSSLADPYNEQFF. The chain is built from TRBV7-3 and TRBJ2-1, with TRBD2 matching 7 bases. Germline CDR1 is SGHTA and CDR2 is FQGTGA. V was pared by 4 bases and J by 2 bases, with 5 bases of the junction left unmatched. This CDR3 comprises 15 residues. Full variable domain (outside the CDR3, taken from reference TRBV7-3 and TRBJ2-1): GAGVSQTPSNKVTEKGKYVELRCDPISGHTALYWYRQSLGQGPEFLIYFQGTGAADDSGLPNDRFFAVRPEGSVSTLKIQRTERGDSAVYLCASSSLADPYNEQFFGPGTRLTVL.

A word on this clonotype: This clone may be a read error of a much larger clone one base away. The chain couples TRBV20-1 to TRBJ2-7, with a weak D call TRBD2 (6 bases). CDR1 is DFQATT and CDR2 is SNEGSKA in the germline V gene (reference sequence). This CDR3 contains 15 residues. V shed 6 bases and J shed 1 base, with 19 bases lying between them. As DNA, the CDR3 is TGCAGTGCGTCTCCCGGGGCTAGCGATTCCTACGAGCAGTACTTC. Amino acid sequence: CSASPGASDSYEQYF.

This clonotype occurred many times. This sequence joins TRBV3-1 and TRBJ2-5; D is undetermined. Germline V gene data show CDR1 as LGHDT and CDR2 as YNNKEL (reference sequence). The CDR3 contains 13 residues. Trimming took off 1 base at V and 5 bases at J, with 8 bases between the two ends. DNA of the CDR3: TGTGCCAGCAGCCAAGGTGGTTCCGAGACCCAGTACTTC. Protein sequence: CASSQGGSETQYF.

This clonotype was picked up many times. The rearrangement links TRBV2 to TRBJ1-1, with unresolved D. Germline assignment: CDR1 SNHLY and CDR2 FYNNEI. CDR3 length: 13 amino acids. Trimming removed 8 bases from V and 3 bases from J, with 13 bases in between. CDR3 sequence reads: CASGKGPYTEAFF. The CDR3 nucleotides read TGTGCCAGCGGAAAGGGCCCGTACACTGAAGCTTTCTTT.

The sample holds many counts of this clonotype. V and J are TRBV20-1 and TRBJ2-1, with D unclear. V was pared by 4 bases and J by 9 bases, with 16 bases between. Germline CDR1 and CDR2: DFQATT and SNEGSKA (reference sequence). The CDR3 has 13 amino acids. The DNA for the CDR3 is TGCAGTGCTATGGCACATATGTACGGTGAGCAGTTCTTC. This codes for CSAMAHMYGEQFF.

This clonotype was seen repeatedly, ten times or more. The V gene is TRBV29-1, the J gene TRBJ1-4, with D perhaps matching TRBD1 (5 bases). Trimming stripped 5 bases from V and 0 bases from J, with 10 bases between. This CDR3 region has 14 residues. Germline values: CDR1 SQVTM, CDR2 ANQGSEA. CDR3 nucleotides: TGCAGCGTTACCCCAGGGCCAACTAATGAAAAACTGTTTTTT. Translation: CSVTPGPTNEKLFF.

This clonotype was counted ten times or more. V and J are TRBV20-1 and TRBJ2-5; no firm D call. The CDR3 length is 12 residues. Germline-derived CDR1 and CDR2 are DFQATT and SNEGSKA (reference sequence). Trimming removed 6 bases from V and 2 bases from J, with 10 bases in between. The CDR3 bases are TGCAGTGCCGACTGGCTACAAGAGACCCAGTACTTC. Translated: CSADWLQETQYF.